This TCR beta chain was obtained from a study of blood T cells in healthy people across ages (dated by TCRdb to the mid-2010s). Describing the broader study: In model experiments, roughly one uniquely barcoded TCR beta cDNA molecule per two T cells was captured by template switching. Age-related changes in TCR beta repertoire diversity were measured in the study by deep sequencing normalized with unique cDNA molecular identifiers. Donors were grouped into four age groups: young (average approximately 15 years), middle-aged (39), aged (over 55) and long-lived (about 89). To avoid experimental bias, donors of different ages were distributed randomly across sequencing lanes. Two additional independent replicas of 1 million unique cDNA reads from the same blood draw were analyzed for two donors (one aged 18 to 30 and one aged 80 or older). Points the paper makes about the study in general: Compared with the aged group, the long-lived group had more naive CD4+ T cells, fewer expanded clones and increased TCR diversity, suggesting age selection. Estimates of total diversity based on one million sequenced T cells were regarded as lower bounds and as underestimates. Observed TCR beta diversity per million T cells fell roughly linearly with age, and a significant reduction was already apparent by age around 40. The CMV infection status of donors was not known, potentially confounding age-related changes in expanded clonotypes. The percentage of naive T cells measured by flow cytometry correlated strongly with observed TCR beta diversity. Bulk unsorted PBMC profiling prevented conclusive comparison of naive and antigen-experienced compartments.

Libraries were prepared through 5' RACE. Sequencing was carried out with an Illumina HiSeq 2500. A second PCR of roughly 7 to 12 cycles was performed with a sample-barcoded 5' primer and a J-beta primer mix. Each TCR beta cDNA molecule received a unique molecular identifier from a template-switch 5' adaptor carrying 12 random nucleotides. Each sample yielded at least 3 million CDR3-containing paired-end reads. The Mint cDNA synthesis kit, primed by a TRBC-specific oligonucleotide, was used to synthesize first-strand cDNA from all RNA. All cDNA was treated with uracil-DNA glycosylase and then went through a first 18-cycle PCR with the universal primers M1SS and BC2_uni_R. Concerning the study's data processing: Each sample was normalized by randomly selecting 1 million high-quality reads, each carrying a distinct molecular identifier. Instead of being binned into consensus sequences, reads that shared molecular identifiers were thrown out. CDR3 identification, clonotype clustering and error correction used MiTCR with a Q25 quality threshold and the strictest error-elimination algorithm. A nonparametric unseen species model using Euler transformation provided a lower-bound estimate of total TCR beta diversity. TCRdb reanalyzed the raw reads on its own, using fastp at Q25 for trimming and MiXCR for clone calling, and kept in-frame beta chains. Rows are unified per CDR3 protein, each entry keeping the most common DNA and genes. TCRdb assigned the V and J calls; the authors' analysis was not used. This sample comprises hundreds of thousands of distinct CDR3 sequences, over 40% of them detected only once. The leading ten clones occupy approximately 31% of the sample.

As concerns this clonotype: It has no known antigen specificity. The input lacks base qualities; no much larger clone sits a single base away.

From cysteine to phenylalanine, the CDR3 is 13 amino acids long. CDR3 DNA only is kept here, 39 bases in frame from base 1. The germline V gene (reference sequence) supplies CDR1 DFQATT and CDR2 SNEGSKA. Trimming removed 6 bases from V and 4 bases from J, leaving 16 bases between the germline ends. The donors were a few dozen Caucasian individuals from Russia, aged about 6 to 95 years, who were systemically healthy. Each donor gave approximately 10 milliliters of peripheral blood, collected into EDTA-treated Vacutainer tubes. Ficoll-Paque density-gradient centrifugation was used to isolate PBMCs, with at least 6.5 million per sample. Total RNA, at least 6 micrograms per sample, was extracted from PBMCs with Trizol reagent. For every donor, flow cytometry on a PBMC aliquot measured the percentage of naive CD45RAhigh/CD27high T cells.

The sequenced material came from blood. The chain couples TRBV20-1 to TRBJ2-7, with the D gene not clear enough to name. The TCR was taken from an elderly man in good health. The nucleotides read TGCAGTGCGCAGACAAGGCTGGAGTACGAGCAGTACTTC. Its amino acids are CSAQTRLEYEQYF.